A single sample gave rise to the 14 T cell receptor beta chains below, sequenced in a study of blood T cells in healthy people across ages. The authors ran a second PCR of 7 to 11 cycles using a sample-barcoded 5' primer and a J-beta primer mix. TCRdb reanalysed the 5' RACE reads using MiXCR and keeps one entry per CDR3 protein. This table holds fewer than 2,000,000 distinct CDR3 sequences, 34% found once. Material for sequencing was blood. These receptors originate from a woman in her thirties in good health.

This clonotype was seen more than once but under ten times. V is TRBV20-1 and J is TRBJ2-7, with 10 positions matching TRBD2. Germline assignment: CDR1 DFQATT and CDR2 SNEGSKA (reference sequence). The V segment lost 0 bases and the J segment 1 base; nucleotides outside the gene matches: 6. The CDR3 runs to 16 residues. The CDR3 here is CSARDLLAGASYEQYF. The CDR3 nucleotides are TGCAGTGCTAGAGATCTGCTAGCGGGGGCTTCCTACGAGCAGTACTTC.

This clonotype was found a few times. This sequence joins TRBV3-1 and TRBJ2-5; 15 positions match TRBD2. With 0 bases clipped from V and 4 bases from J, the junction kept 3 bases outside the gene matches. The CDR3 totals 17 residues. The V gene's germline CDR1 is LGHDT and CDR2 YNNKEL (reference sequence). The CDR3 sequence: CASSQEGLAGGGETQYF. The CDR3 DNA reads as TGTGCCAGCAGCCAAGAGGGACTAGCGGGAGGTGGAGAGACCCAGTACTTC.

The gene calls are TRBV5-1 and TRBJ2-1; 12 nucleotides agree with TRBD2. CDR1 is SGHRS, CDR2 YFSETQ, per germline. CDR3 length equals 17 residues. V shed 0 bases and J 5 bases; nucleotides not matched to a gene: 6. In DNA form, the CDR3 reads TGCGCCAGCAGCTTGGCTCCTACTAGCGGGGGGAACAATGAGCAGTTCTTC. It encodes CASSLAPTSGGNNEQFF.

This clonotype has only a few counts. This rearrangement joins TRBV4-1 to TRBJ2-1, with TRBD1 identical over 9 bases. The CDR3 is made up of 16 amino acids. Germline values: CDR1 MGHRA, CDR2 YSYEKL. Trimming removed 4 bases from V and 3 bases from J; junction bases left unmatched: 7. CDR3 nucleotides: TGCGCCAGCAGCCCAAATAGACAGGGGGGCTACAATGAGCAGTTCTTC. Its translation: CASSPNRQGGYNEQFF.

CDR3 coding DNA: TGTGCCAGCAGTGAACAGGACGGTGGCTACACCTTC. Encoded protein: CASSEQDGGYTF. The rearrangement joins TRBV6-1 to TRBJ1-2; D remains unclear. CDR1 is MNHNS, CDR2 SASEGT, per germline. The ends were cut back, 2 bases at V and 7 bases at J, with 8 bases in the middle. The CDR3 spans 12 residues.

This clonotype has a single count. The chain carries TRBV7-6 and TRBJ1-1; D is unclear. Germline loops: CDR1 SGHVS, CDR2 FNYEAQ. Trimming took off 6 bases at V and 4 bases at J, with 12 bases between the two ends. The CDR3 has 13 amino acids. CDR3 nucleotides: TGTGCCAGCAGAGCAGACGAGGGCACTGAAGCTTTCTTT. Amino acid sequence: CASRADEGTEAFF.

This clonotype was seen a handful of times. The chain couples TRBV12-3 or TRBV12-4 to TRBJ2-2, with TRBD1 matching 7 bases. The CDR3 is 13 residues long. The J segment lost 6 bases and the V segment lost 5 bases, leaving 3 bases of the junction unmatched. The CDR3 region is CASSDRVPGELFF. CDR3 sequence (DNA): TGTGCCAGCAGTGACAGGGTACCCGGGGAGCTGTTTTTT.

V is TRBV6-1 and J is TRBJ2-4; 10 nucleotides match TRBD2. V shed 4 bases and J 11 bases; nucleotides not matched to a gene: 5. CDR3 length: 13 amino acids. Germline V gene lookup returns CDR1 MNHNS and CDR2 SASEGT. The CDR3 bases are TGTGCCAGCAGTGTGGGACTAGCGACCCTTCAGTACTTC. This translates into CASSVGLATLQYF.

The V gene is TRBV5-1, the J gene TRBJ2-5, with 10 bases aligning to TRBD1. Trimming removed 3 bases from V and 7 bases from J; junction bases left unmatched: 3. The CDR3 extends over 13 amino acids. Germline V gene data show CDR1 as SGHRS and CDR2 as YFSETQ. The CDR3 region is CASSWDRGGTQYF. In DNA, the CDR3 is TGCGCCAGCAGCTGGGACAGGGGAGGGACCCAGTACTTC.

This clonotype showed up just a few times. V gene TRBV6-1 combines with J gene TRBJ1-1, with D possibly being TRBD1 (5 bases). CDR1 is MNHNS and CDR2 is SASEGT in the germline V gene. The CDR3 has 13 residues. V dropped 4 bases and J dropped 6 bases, with 12 bases sitting between them. The CDR3 DNA reads as TGTGCCAGCAGTGCTTGGGGGAGGGCTGAAGCTTTCTTT. This encodes CASSAWGRAEAFF.

The table lists this clonotype with a few counts. This rearrangement joins TRBV6-1 to TRBJ2-3, with D unclear. Germline V lookup: CDR1 MNHNS, CDR2 SASEGT. The CDR3 extends over 15 amino acids. Trimming pared 4 bases from V and 2 bases from J, leaving 13 bases between. CDR3 sequence reads: CASSGGVDNTDTQYF. The CDR3 DNA sequence: TGTGCCAGCAGTGGTGGGGTGGATAACACAGATACGCAGTATTTT.

As concerns this clonotype: A read error may account for a junction end that differs from germline. This rearrangement joins TRBV24-1 to TRBJ2-2; perhaps TRBD1 as D (6 bases). Germline V gene lookup returns CDR1 KGHDR and CDR2 SFDVKD. The length of the CDR3 is 15 residues. The CDR3 loop reads CATSDSLGDTGERFF. CDR3 coding DNA: TGTGCCACCAGTGATTCACTAGGGGACACCGGGGAGCGGTTTTTT.

This clonotype was observed a few times. This chain joins TRBV7-8 and TRBJ1-2; tentatively, D is TRBD1 (5 bases). This CDR3 spans 15 amino acids. In germline, CDR1 is SGHVS, CDR2 FQNEAQ. The ends were cut back, 0 bases at V and 1 base at J, with 9 bases in the middle. The DNA for the CDR3 is TGTGCCAGCAGCTTAGCGAAAGGACATAACTATGGCTACACCTTC. Its protein is CASSLAKGHNYGYTF.

The V call is TRBV7-2, the J call TRBJ2-3; D ambiguous. The V end lost 2 bases, the J end lost 6 bases, and 15 bases lay between the germline ends. There are 15 residues in the CDR3. In germline, CDR1 is SGHTA, CDR2 FQGNSA. The CDR3 DNA follows: TGTGCCAGCAGCTTAACTCATATTTTAGTCGATACGCAGTATTTT. Protein sequence: CASSLTHILVDTQYF.